A single sample is the source of the 2 T cell receptor beta chains below, sequenced in a study of cytomegalovirus exposure and HLA in healthy donors. PCR employed 60 Vbeta and 13 Jbeta primers. Method: immunoSEQ multiplex PCR; TCRdb's copy keeps in-frame clones and lacks some. The repertoire holds tens of thousands of clones, with 86% as singletons. The specimen sequenced was PBMCs. The receptor source for this set is a middle-aged woman in good health and CMV-seropositive.

The chain joins TRBV11-2 to TRBJ2-7; D is perhaps TRBD2 (5 bases). The V gene lost 0 bases and the J gene lost 0 bases, with 12 bases spanning the gap. The length of the CDR3 is 16 residues. CDR1 SGHAT and CDR2 FQNNGV come from the germline V gene. As DNA, the CDR3 is TGTGCCAGCAGCTTAGATCGGAGGCACAGCTCCTACGAGCAGTACTTC. It is translated as CASSLDRRHSSYEQYF.

This clone has only a few counts. CDR3 nucleotide sequence: TGTGCCAGCAGCCGACAGGGCGCAGATACGCAGTATTTT. As protein: CASSRQGADTQYF. The V and J genes are TRBV5-4 and TRBJ2-3, with TRBD1 matching over 7 bases. Germline V CDR1 and CDR2: SGHNT, YYREEE (reference sequence). Unmatched junction bases numbered 3, after V lost 4 bases and J lost 4 bases. The CDR3 length is 13 residues.